Below are 7 T cell receptor beta chains sequenced from a single sample in a study of breast tumors, draining lymph nodes, adjacent tissues. Axillary draining lymph nodes of breast cancer patients supplied the node samples. Each CDR3 protein is one row after TCRdb ran MiXCR on the multiplex PCR reads. The profile covers 200,000 or so distinct CDR3 sequences, with around 33% appearing a single time and 4% to 5.5% taken by the ten largest. Sequences were obtained from axillary lymph node tissue. The receptors stem from a female donor with breast cancer. Some clones in this sample may be carry-over from other donors' samples.

Comment on this clonotype: A clone one base away is much larger, so this may be a read error. The V and J genes are TRBV6-6 and TRBJ2-5; 9 bases are a match to TRBD1. Germline lookup yields CDR1 MNHNY and CDR2 SVGAGI (reference sequence). The CDR3 runs to 15 residues. Here the CDR3 reads CASSHSGTGQETQYF. The CDR3 region has the DNA TGTGCCAGCAGTCACTCCGGGACAGGGCAAGAGACCCAGTACTTC.

The count of this clonotype is one. The chain has TRBV6-4 and TRBJ2-7, with 9 nucleotides matching TRBD2. The J call is uncertain, as TRBJ2-1 better fits the DNA end. This CDR3 region has 16 residues. In germline, CDR1 is MRHNA, CDR2 SNTAGT. CDR3 protein: CASSDSGAGGSGEQFF. DNA for the CDR3: TGTGCCAGCAGTGACTCTGGAGCGGGAGGTTCCGGGGAGCAGTTCTTC.

In its sample, this clonotype was seen a few times. The V call is TRBV6-2 or TRBV6-3, the J call TRBJ2-1; D gene ambiguous. This CDR3 contains 14 residues. V shed 6 bases and J shed 0 bases, with 9 bases lying between them. The germline gives CDR1 MNHEY, CDR2 SVGEGT. CDR3 coding DNA: TGTGCCAGCAGGCGGACCAGCTCCTACAATGAGCAGTTCTTC. It encodes CASRRTSSYNEQFF.

The rearrangement uses TRBV10-3 and TRBJ1-3; D unclear. Germline V gene data show CDR1 as ENHRY and CDR2 as SYGVKD. V shed 2 bases and J shed 6 bases, with 11 bases lying between them. This CDR3 is built from 14 residues. Here the CDR3 DNA reads TGTGCCATCAGTGAGAGTGTACGTGAAAACACCATATATTTT. It yields the protein CAISESVRENTIYF.

As to this clonotype: An end of the junction differs from the germline gene, which may be a read error. This sequence joins TRBV3-1 and TRBJ2-3, with 16 nucleotides matching TRBD2. The length of the CDR3 is 16 residues. Germline V gene data show CDR1 as LGHDT and CDR2 as YNNKEL (reference sequence). The CDR3 DNA reads as TGCGCCGGCAGCTTCTCCGGGACTAGCGGGAGGGCGAATCCGTATTTT. Its translation: CAGSFSGTSGRANPYF.

This clonotype was counted only a few times. The gene calls are TRBV11-2 and TRBJ2-7; 7 bases are shared with TRBD2. Trimming at V came to 4 bases and at J to 7 bases, leaving 13 bases not matched to a gene. Looked up from germline, CDR1 is SGHAT and CDR2 is FQNNGV. This CDR3 has 15 amino acids. This CDR3 reads CASSSLGGPAGEQYF. As DNA, the CDR3 is TGTGCCAGCAGCTCTTTAGGTGGACCAGCGGGGGAGCAGTACTTC.

A single count supports this clonotype. This chain links TRBV30 with TRBJ1-2; weak D call: TRBD1 (6 bases). Trimming stripped 0 bases from V and 9 bases from J, with 17 bases between. Germline CDR1 is GTSNPN and CDR2 is SVGIG (reference sequence). The CDR3 contains 14 residues. The CDR3 sequence: CAWSVGAQDYCYTF. The CDR3 bases are TGTGCCTGGAGTGTGGGGGCTCAAGATTATTGCTACACCTTC.